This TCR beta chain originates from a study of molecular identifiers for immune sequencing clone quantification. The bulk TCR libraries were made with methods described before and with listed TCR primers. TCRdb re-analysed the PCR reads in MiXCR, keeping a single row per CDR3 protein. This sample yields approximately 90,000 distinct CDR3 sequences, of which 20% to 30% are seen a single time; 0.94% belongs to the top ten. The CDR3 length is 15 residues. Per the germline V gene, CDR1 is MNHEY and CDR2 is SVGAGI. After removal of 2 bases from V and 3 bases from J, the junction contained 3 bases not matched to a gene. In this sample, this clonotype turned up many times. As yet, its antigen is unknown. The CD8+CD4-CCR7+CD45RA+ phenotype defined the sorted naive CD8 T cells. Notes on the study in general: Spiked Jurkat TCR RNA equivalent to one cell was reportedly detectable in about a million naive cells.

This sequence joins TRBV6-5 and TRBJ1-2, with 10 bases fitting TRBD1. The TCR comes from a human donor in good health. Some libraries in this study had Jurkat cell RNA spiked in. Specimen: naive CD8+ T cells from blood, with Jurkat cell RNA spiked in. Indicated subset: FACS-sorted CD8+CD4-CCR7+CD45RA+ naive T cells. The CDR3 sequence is CASSYDRGPDYGYTF. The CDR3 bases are TGTGCCAGCAGTTACGACAGGGGGCCCGACTATGGCTACACCTTC.